This is a list of T cell receptor beta chains from one sample in a study of blood T cells in healthy people across ages. TCRdb processed the 5' RACE reads anew with MiXCR; each CDR3 protein has one entry. The table lists roughly 500,000 distinct CDR3 sequences, 25% to 30% of them singletons. Sequences were obtained from blood. The receptors come from a woman in her 70s in good health. Both conserved end residues are trimmed from each CDR3. Part of the rows lack a size; the others show once, few, many or a class for expanded clones.

>NA|12|TRBJ2-1|TRBV7-2
ASSLDSGGGEQF
>NA|14|TRBJ1-2|TRBV10-3
AISESMVRQGGGYT
>few|11|TRBJ1-2|TRBV19
ASRQTGINGYT
>NA|12|TRBJ2-6|TRBV5-1
ASSPISGANVLT
>NA|10|TRBJ1-1|TRBV3-1
ASSQLWTEAF
>few|9|TRBJ2-1|TRBV6-2/TRBV6-3
ASSPGAPQF
>NA|11|TRBJ2-5|TRBV4-1
ASSQGLEGLVN
>few|12|TRBJ2-7|TRBV6-2/TRBV6-3
ASSRLARSYEQY
>NA|14|TRBJ2-4|TRBV4-3
ASSQDWGRAVGIQY
>NA|12|TRBJ2-1|TRBV9
ASSILANYNEQF
>NA|13|TRBJ2-4|TRBV6-2/TRBV6-3
ASSYGTGGKNIQY
>NA|9|TRBJ2-7|TRBV20-1
SARLSYEQY
>few|12|TRBJ1-2|TRBV7-2
ASSLEVGDKGYT
>NA|15|TRBJ1-1|TRBV20-1
SADLEVGVPMNTEAF
>few|13|TRBJ1-5|TRBV5-1
ASSLRGDSNQPQH
>few|14|TRBJ2-5|TRBV7-2
ASSPHSGSGGETQY
>NA|12|TRBJ1-1|TRBV5-1
ASSSDPMNAEAF
>few|13|TRBJ2-5|TRBV27
ASSLSRQIQETQY
>NA|13|TRBJ2-1|TRBV12-3/TRBV12-4
ASSFSQRGSNEQF
>NA|12|TRBJ1-1|TRBV6-5
ASSYLQGVAEAF